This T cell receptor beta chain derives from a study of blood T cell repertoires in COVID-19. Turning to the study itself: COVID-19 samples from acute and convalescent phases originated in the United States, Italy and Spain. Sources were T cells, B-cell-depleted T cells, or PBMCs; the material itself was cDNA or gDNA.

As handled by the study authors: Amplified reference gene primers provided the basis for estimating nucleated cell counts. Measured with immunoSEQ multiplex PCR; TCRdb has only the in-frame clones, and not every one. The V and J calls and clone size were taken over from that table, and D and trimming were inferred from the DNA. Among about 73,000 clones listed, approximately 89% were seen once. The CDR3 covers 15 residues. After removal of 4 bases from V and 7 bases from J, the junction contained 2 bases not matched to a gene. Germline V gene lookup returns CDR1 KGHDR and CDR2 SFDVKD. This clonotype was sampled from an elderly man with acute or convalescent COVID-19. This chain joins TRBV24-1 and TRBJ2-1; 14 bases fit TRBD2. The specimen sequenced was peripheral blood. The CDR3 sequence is CATSDRLAGGNEQFF. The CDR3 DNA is TGTGCCACCAGTGACAGACTAGCGGGAGGGAATGAGCAGTTCTTC.